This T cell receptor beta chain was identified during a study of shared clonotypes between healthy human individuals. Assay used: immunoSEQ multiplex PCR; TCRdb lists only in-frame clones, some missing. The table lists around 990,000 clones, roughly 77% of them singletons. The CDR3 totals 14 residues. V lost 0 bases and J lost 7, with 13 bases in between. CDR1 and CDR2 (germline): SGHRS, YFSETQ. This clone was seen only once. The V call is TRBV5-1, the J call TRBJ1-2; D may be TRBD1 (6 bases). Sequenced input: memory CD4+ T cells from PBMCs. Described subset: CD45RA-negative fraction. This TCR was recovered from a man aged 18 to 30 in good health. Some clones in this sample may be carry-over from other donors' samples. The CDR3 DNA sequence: TGCGCCAGCAGCTTGGGTTTCAGGGGAGGTGGCTACACCTTC. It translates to CASSLGFRGGGYTF.